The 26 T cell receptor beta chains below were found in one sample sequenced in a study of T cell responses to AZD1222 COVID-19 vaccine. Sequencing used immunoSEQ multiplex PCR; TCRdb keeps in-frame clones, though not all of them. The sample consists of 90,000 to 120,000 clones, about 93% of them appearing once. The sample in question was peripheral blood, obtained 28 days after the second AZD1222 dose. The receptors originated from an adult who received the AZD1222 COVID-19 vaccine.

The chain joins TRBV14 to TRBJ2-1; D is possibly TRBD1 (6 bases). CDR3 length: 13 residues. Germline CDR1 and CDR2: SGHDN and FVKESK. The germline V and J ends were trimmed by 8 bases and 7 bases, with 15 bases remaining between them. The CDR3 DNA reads TGTGCCAGCGGACAGACTACAAGGAATGAGCAGTTCTTC. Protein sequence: CASGQTTRNEQFF.

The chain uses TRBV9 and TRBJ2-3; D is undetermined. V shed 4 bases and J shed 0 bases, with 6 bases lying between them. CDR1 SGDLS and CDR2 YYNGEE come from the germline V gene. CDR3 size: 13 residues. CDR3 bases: TGTGCCAGCAGCCCCCCGAGCACAGATACGCAGTATTTT. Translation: CASSPPSTDTQYF. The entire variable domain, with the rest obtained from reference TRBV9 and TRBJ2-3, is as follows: DSGVTQTPKHLITATGQRVTLRCSPRSGDLSVYWYQQSLDQGLQFLIQYYNGEERAKGNILERFSAQQFPDLHSELNLSSLELGDSALYFCASSPPSTDTQYFGPGTRLTVL.

The CDR3 DNA reads TGTGCCAGCAGTTTAGGGACAGCCTACGAGCAGTACTTC. Its translation is CASSLGTAYEQYF. The gene calls are TRBV27 and TRBJ2-7, with 7 nucleotides matching TRBD1. V shed 2 bases and J 2 bases; nucleotides not matched to a gene: 0. The CDR3 consists of 13 residues. The germline V gene has CDR1 MNHEY and CDR2 SMNVEV (reference sequence).

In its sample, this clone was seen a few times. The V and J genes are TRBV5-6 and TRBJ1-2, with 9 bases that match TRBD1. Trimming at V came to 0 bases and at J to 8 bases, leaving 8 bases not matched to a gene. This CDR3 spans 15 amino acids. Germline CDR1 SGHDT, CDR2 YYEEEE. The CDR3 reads CASSLATGTGNGYTF. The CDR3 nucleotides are TGTGCCAGCAGCTTGGCGACCGGGACAGGGAACGGCTACACCTTC.

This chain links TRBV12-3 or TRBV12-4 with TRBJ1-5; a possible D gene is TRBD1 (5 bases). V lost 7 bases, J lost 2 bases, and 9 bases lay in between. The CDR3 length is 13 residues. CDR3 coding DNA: TGTGCCAGCACCCAAGGGGGCAATCAGCCCCAGCATTTT. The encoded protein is CASTQGGNQPQHF.

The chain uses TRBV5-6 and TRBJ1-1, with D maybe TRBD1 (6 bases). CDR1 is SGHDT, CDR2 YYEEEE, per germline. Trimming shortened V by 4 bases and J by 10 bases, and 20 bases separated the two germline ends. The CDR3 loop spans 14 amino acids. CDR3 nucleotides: TGTGCCAGCAGCGACGGGAGGGGGAGACAGGCAGCTTTCTTT. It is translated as CASSDGRGRQAAFF.

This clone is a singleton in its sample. The CDR3 here is CASSPGGLNSNQPQHF. CDR3 coding DNA: TGTGCCAGCAGCCCGGGCGGTCTAAATAGCAATCAGCCCCAGCATTTT. The J gene is TRBJ1-5, the V gene TRBV7-9; unclear D gene. CDR3 size: 16 residues. V gave up 5 bases and J gave up 0 bases, with 14 bases separating them. Germline lookup yields CDR1 SEHNR and CDR2 FQNEAQ (reference sequence).

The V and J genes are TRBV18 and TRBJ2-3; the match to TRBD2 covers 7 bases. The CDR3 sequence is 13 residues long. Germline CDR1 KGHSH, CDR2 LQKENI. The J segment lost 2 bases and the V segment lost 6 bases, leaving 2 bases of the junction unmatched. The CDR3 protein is CASSRGVTDTQYF. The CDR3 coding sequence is TGTGCCAGCTCCCGGGGGGTCACAGATACGCAGTATTTT.

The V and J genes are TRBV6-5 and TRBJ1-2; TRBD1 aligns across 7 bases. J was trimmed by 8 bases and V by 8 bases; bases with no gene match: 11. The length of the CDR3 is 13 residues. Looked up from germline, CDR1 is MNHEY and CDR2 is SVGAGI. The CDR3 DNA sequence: TGTGCCAGCTCAAGACAGGGACTTAACGGCTACACCTTC. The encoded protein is CASSRQGLNGYTF.

The CDR3 region is CASSQAPTLGNEQFF. The CDR3 DNA follows: TGCGCCAGCAGCCAAGCCCCTACGTTGGGCAATGAGCAGTTCTTC. V gene TRBV4-1 combines with J gene TRBJ2-1; no clear D gene. The CDR3 consists of 15 residues. Germline CDR1 and CDR2: MGHRA and YSYEKL. V was clipped by 1 base and J by 6 bases, with 13 bases between them.

CDR3 in DNA: TGTGCCTTGCTAGCGGGTTATAGCTCCTACGAGCAGTACTTC. Translation: CALLAGYSSYEQYF. V is TRBV30 and J is TRBJ2-7; 8 bases are shared with TRBD2. CDR3 size: 14 residues. V lost 7 bases, J lost 0 bases, and 8 bases stayed unmatched. CDR1 GTSNPN and CDR2 SVGIG come from the germline V gene (reference sequence).

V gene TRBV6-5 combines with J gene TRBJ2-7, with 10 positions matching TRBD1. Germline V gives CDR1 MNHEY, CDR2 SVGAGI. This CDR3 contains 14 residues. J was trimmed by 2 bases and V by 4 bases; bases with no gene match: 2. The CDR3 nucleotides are TGTGCCAGCAGTTCGACAGGGGGCCCCTACGAGCAGTACTTC. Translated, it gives CASSSTGGPYEQYF.

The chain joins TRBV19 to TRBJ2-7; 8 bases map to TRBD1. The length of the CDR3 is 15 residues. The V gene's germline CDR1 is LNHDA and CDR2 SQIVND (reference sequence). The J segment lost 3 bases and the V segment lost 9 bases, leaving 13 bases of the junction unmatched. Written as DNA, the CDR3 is TGTGCCAGCACCTCCGGGACAGGACTTCTCTACGAGCAGTACTTC. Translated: CASTSGTGLLYEQYF.

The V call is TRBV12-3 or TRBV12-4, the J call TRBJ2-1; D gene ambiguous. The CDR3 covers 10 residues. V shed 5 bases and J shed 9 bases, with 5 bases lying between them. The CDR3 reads CASSTVEQFF. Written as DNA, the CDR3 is TGTGCCAGCAGTACCGTTGAGCAGTTCTTC.

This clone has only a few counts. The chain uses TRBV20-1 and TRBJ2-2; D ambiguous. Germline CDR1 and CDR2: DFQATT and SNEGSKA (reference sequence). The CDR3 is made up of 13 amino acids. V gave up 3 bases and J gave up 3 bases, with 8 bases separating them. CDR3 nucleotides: TGCAGTGCTAGTTCCCGGTACACCGGGGAGCTGTTTTTT. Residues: CSASSRYTGELFF.

CDR3: CASSPGTTFRMDTQYF. Here the CDR3 DNA reads TGTGCCAGCAGCCCGGGGACTACCTTCCGCATGGATACGCAGTATTTT. This chain links TRBV5-4 with TRBJ2-3; TRBD2 matches 7 bases. CDR1 and CDR2 from the germline V gene are SGHNT and YYREEE (reference sequence). V dropped 4 bases and J dropped 6; count of bases not matched to a gene: 14. The CDR3 is 16 amino acids.

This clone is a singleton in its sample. The CDR3 is CASSPGVYNSPLHF. The DNA for the CDR3 is TGTGCCAGCAGCCCAGGGGTATATAATTCACCCCTCCACTTT. The chain combines TRBV6-5 with TRBJ1-6; maybe TRBD1 (6 bases). CDR3 length equals 14 residues. V lost 6 bases to trimming and J lost 4 bases, with 10 bases between them. Germline loops: CDR1 MNHEY, CDR2 SVGAGI.

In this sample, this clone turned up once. The CDR3 sequence: CASSMGYTEAFF. The DNA of the CDR3 is TGTGCCAGTTCGATGGGGTACACTGAAGCTTTCTTT. V gene TRBV6-5 combines with J gene TRBJ1-1; D is uncertain. The CDR3 extends over 12 amino acids. V lost 9 bases to trimming and J lost 3 bases, with 11 bases between them. Germline V gene data show CDR1 as MNHEY and CDR2 as SVGAGI.

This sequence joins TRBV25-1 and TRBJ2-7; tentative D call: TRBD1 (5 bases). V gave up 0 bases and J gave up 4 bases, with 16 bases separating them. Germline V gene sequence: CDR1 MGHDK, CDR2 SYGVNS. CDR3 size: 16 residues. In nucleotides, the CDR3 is TGTGCCAGCAGTGAATATGGGGCAGGAATGGAATACGAGCAGTACTTC. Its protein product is CASSEYGAGMEYEQYF.

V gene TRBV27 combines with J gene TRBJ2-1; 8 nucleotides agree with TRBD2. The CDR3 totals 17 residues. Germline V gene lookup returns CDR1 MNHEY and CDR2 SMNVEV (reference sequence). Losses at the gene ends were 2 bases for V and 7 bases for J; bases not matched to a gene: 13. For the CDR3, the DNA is TGTGCCAGCAGTTTAACACTCGGGGGGGCCCTAAGGAATGAGCAGTTCTTC. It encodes CASSLTLGGALRNEQFF.

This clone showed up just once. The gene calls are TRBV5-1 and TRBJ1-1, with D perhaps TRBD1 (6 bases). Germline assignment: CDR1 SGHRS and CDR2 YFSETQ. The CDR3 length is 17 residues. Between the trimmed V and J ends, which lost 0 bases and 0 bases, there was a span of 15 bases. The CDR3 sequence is CASSLDRARVMNTEAFF. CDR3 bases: TGCGCCAGCAGCTTGGACAGGGCAAGGGTTATGAACACTGAAGCTTTCTTT. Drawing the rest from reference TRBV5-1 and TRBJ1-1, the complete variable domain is KAGVTQTPRYLIKTRGQQVTLSCSPISGHRSVSWYQQTPGQGLQFLFEYFSETQRNKGNFPGRFSGRQFSNSRSEMNVSTLELGDSALYLCASSLDRARVMNTEAFFGQGTRLTVV.

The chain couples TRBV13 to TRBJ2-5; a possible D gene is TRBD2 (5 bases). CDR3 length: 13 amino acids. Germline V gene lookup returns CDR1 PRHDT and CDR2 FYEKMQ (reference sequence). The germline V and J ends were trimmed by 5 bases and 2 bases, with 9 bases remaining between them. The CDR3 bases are TGTGCCAGCAGCCCCCCGGGGCAAGAGACCCAGTACTTC. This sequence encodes CASSPPGQETQYF. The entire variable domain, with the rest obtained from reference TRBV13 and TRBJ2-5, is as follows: AAGVIQSPRHLIKEKRETATLKCYPIPRHDTVYWYQQGPGQDPQFLISFYEKMQSDKGSIPDRFSAQQFSDYHSELNMSSLELGDSALYFCASSPPGQETQYFGPGTRLLVL.

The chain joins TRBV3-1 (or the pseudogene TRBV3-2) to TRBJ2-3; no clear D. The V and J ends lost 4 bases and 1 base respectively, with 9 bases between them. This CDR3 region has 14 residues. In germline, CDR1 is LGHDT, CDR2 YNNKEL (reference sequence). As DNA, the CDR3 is TGTGCCAGCAGCCCATACTACCGCACAGATACGCAGTATTTT. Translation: CASSPYYRTDTQYF.

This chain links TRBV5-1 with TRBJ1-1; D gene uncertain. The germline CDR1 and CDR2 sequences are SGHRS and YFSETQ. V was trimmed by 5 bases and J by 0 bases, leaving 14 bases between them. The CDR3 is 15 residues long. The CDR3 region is CASSSRSGMNTEAFF. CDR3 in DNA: TGCGCCAGCAGTTCGAGGTCGGGGATGAACACTGAAGCTTTCTTT.

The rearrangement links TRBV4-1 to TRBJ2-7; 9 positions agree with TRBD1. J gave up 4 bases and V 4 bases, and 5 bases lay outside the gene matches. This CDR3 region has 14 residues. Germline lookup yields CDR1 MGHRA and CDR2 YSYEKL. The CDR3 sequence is CASSLTGQGYEQYF. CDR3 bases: TGCGCCAGCAGCCTGACGGGACAGGGATACGAGCAGTACTTC.

CDR3 nucleotides: TGTGCCAGCAGCAGCGGGGGGGGTACAGATACGCAGTATTTT. Its translation is CASSSGGGTDTQYF. The V and J genes are TRBV3-1 (or the pseudogene TRBV3-2) and TRBJ2-3; 10 bases match TRBD2. After removal of 5 bases from V and 3 bases from J, the junction contained 2 bases not matched to a gene. The CDR3 loop spans 14 amino acids. Germline V gene lookup returns CDR1 LGHDT and CDR2 YNNKEL (reference sequence).